These 31 T cell receptor beta chains came from one sample sequenced in a study of T cell repertoires in cytomegalovirus infection. TCRdb re-analysed the reads in MiXCR, keeping a single row per CDR3 protein. The sample has about 260,000 distinct CDR3 sequences; roughly 13% are singletons. The sequencing sample was made of PBMCs. The receptor source for this set is a human donor in good health (CMV status not recorded). Some clones in this sample may be carry-over from other donors' samples.

This clonotype was detected only a few times. The rearrangement uses TRBV6-6 and TRBJ2-3; D remains ambiguous. The CDR3 is 14 residues long. CDR1 and CDR2 from the germline V gene are MNHNY and SVGAGI (reference sequence). Trimming shortened V by 7 bases and J by 0 bases, and 11 bases separated the two germline ends. The CDR3 sequence: CASTRIPSTDTQYF. The CDR3 DNA reads as TGTGCCAGCACGAGGATACCCAGCACAGATACGCAGTATTTT.

The rearrangement uses TRBV29-1 and TRBJ1-2, with D maybe TRBD1 (5 bases). Germline assignment: CDR1 SQVTM and CDR2 ANQGSEA. The CDR3 length is 11 residues. V lost 4 bases and J 8 bases, leaving 11 bases between the germline ends. The CDR3 region is CSVGDLGGYTF. The CDR3 DNA follows: TGCAGCGTTGGGGACTTGGGAGGCTACACCTTC.

This clonotype was seen at least ten times. V gene TRBV7-2 combines with J gene TRBJ1-2; D remains unclear. V was pared by 3 bases and J by 6 bases, with 8 bases between. The CDR3 has 12 amino acids. Germline V gives CDR1 SGHTA, CDR2 FQGNSA. The CDR3 region is CASSFSGDGYTF. In DNA, the CDR3 is TGTGCCAGCAGCTTTAGCGGGGATGGCTACACCTTC.

V gene TRBV20-1 combines with J gene TRBJ2-5, with D maybe TRBD2 (6 bases). From germline, CDR1 is DFQATT and CDR2 SNEGSKA (reference sequence). The CDR3 consists of 14 residues. The ends were cut back, 3 bases at V and 3 bases at J, with 14 bases in the middle. The CDR3 DNA is TGCAGTGCTAGCCCCTGGGACTGGAAAGAGACCCAGTACTTC. It is translated as CSASPWDWKETQYF.

This clonotype was counted at least ten times. This chain uses TRBV29-1 with TRBJ2-2, with 9 bases identical to TRBD2. CDR3 length: 14 amino acids. Germline lookup yields CDR1 SQVTM and CDR2 ANQGSEA. J lost 0 bases, V lost 7 bases, and 3 bases had no gene match. The CDR3 region is CSARLAANTGELFF. In DNA, the CDR3 is TGCAGCGCACGACTAGCGGCGAACACCGGGGAGCTGTTTTTT.

The chain employs TRBV29-1 and TRBJ2-7, with 11 positions matching TRBD2. The CDR3 is made up of 15 amino acids. CDR1 is SQVTM and CDR2 is ANQGSEA in the germline V gene. The junction had 9 bases not matched to a gene; V was cut back by 7 bases and J by 1 base. The CDR3 sequence: CSGSGTSGDSYEQYF. Written as DNA, the CDR3 is TGCAGCGGTTCCGGGACTAGCGGAGATTCCTACGAGCAGTACTTC.

The gene calls are TRBV12-5 and TRBJ2-7, with D perhaps matching TRBD1 (5 bases). V was pared by 7 bases and J by 5 bases, with 12 bases between. The CDR3 has 12 residues. The germline CDR1 and CDR2 sequences are LGHNT and FRNRAP. The CDR3 nucleotides read TGTGCTAGTGAAGAGGCAGGGCACGAGCAGTACTTC. It encodes CASEEAGHEQYF.

At least ten counts were recorded for this clonotype. This chain uses TRBV7-6 with TRBJ1-2; D is possibly TRBD1 (5 bases). V shed 5 bases and J shed 5 bases, with 6 bases lying between them. This CDR3 has 11 residues. Looked up from germline, CDR1 is SGHVS and CDR2 is FNYEAQ. CDR3 sequence (DNA): TGTGCCAGCAGCGCAGGGTATGGCTACACCTTC. Protein sequence: CASSAGYGYTF.

This clonotype was observed at least ten times. The rearrangement joins TRBV19 to TRBJ2-1, with TRBD2 as a possible D gene (7 bases). The CDR3 consists of 13 residues. Per the germline V gene, CDR1 is LNHDA and CDR2 is SQIVND (reference sequence). V gave up 6 bases and J gave up 7 bases, with 13 bases separating them. CDR3 residues: CASRDGGRNEQFF. The CDR3 nucleotides are TGTGCCAGTAGGGACGGGGGGCGTAATGAGCAGTTCTTC.

A note on this clonotype: Just one base apart from a much larger clone, this may be a read error. This rearrangement joins TRBV5-5 to TRBJ2-3; no firm D call. V shed 3 bases and J shed 4 bases, with 15 bases lying between them. CDR3 length equals 15 residues. Looked up from germline, CDR1 is SGHKS and CDR2 is YYEKEE (reference sequence). In DNA form, the CDR3 reads TGTGCCAGCAGCTATGTCCGTTGGAGCGCAGATACGCAGTATTTT. Translating gives CASSYVRWSADTQYF.

This clonotype was found many times. V gene TRBV7-8 combines with J gene TRBJ2-6, with D possibly being TRBD1 (6 bases). CDR3 size: 15 residues. Between the trimmed V and J ends, which lost 6 bases and 2 bases, there was a span of 11 bases. Per germline, CDR1 SGHVS and CDR2 FQNEAQ. The CDR3 sequence is CASSFRGPGANVLTF. CDR3 DNA: TGTGCCAGCAGTTTCAGGGGACCTGGGGCCAACGTCCTGACTTTC.

The chain employs TRBV2 and TRBJ1-2; 7 nucleotides match TRBD1. From germline, CDR1 is SNHLY and CDR2 FYNNEI. CDR3 length: 11 residues. J was trimmed by 6 bases and V by 8 bases; bases with no gene match: 3. DNA for the CDR3: TGTGCCAGCTGGGACAGAGATGGCTACACCTTC. Its protein product is CASWDRDGYTF.

This clonotype was counted between two and nine times. As DNA, the CDR3 is TGCAGTGCTAGACCCGGGGACTACGAGCAGTACTTC. It translates to CSARPGDYEQYF. The chain is built from TRBV20-1 and TRBJ2-7, with D possibly TRBD2 on 5 matching bases. There are 12 residues in the CDR3. The ends were cut back, 2 bases at V and 3 bases at J, with 8 bases in the middle. CDR1 and CDR2 (germline): DFQATT, SNEGSKA (reference sequence).

This clonotype showed up just a few times. Possible read error: a much larger clone is one base away. The chain recombines TRBV7-2 with TRBJ2-2; no reliable D call. V lost 3 bases and J lost 6, with 14 bases in between. This CDR3 is built from 15 residues. CDR1 is SGHTA, CDR2 FQGNSA, per germline. DNA for the CDR3: TGTGCCAGCAGCTTCAGGACGTCCAGGTCCGGGGAGCTGTTTTTT. Residues: CASSFRTSRSGELFF. Looking up the rest from reference TRBV7-2 and TRBJ2-2 gives the full variable domain: GAGVSQSPSNKVTEKGKDVELRCDPISGHTALYWYRQSLGQGLEFLIYFQGNSAPDKSGLPSDRFSAERTGGSVSTLTIQRTQQEDSAVYLCASSFRTSRSGELFFGEGSRLTVL.

The table lists this clonotype with many counts. This sequence joins TRBV6-5 and TRBJ2-1; D perhaps matches TRBD2 (6 bases). The V end lost 8 bases, the J end lost 6 bases, and 14 bases lay between the germline ends. The germline V gene has CDR1 MNHEY and CDR2 SVGAGI. The CDR3 is 13 amino acids. The CDR3 DNA sequence: TGTGCCAGCGCAAACCCGGGAGCCAATGAGCAGTTCTTC. This sequence encodes CASANPGANEQFF.

The rearrangement joins TRBV6-1 to TRBJ2-3, with TRBD2 matching over 8 bases. Germline CDR1 reads MNHNS; CDR2 reads SASEGT. V shed 2 bases, J shed 5 bases, and the junction held 6 bases outside the gene matches. The CDR3 is 15 residues long. CDR3: CASSEPGLAGDTQYF. In DNA, the CDR3 is TGTGCCAGCAGTGAACCCGGACTAGCAGGAGATACGCAGTATTTT.

The V call is TRBV20-1, the J call TRBJ1-1; no firm D call. With 1 base removed from V and 0 bases from J, the gap between germline ends came to 6 bases. CDR1 and CDR2 from the germline V gene are DFQATT and SNEGSKA (reference sequence). CDR3 length equals 13 residues. The chain's CDR3 is CSARVNMNTEAFF. In DNA, the CDR3 is TGCAGTGCTAGAGTGAACATGAACACTGAAGCTTTCTTT.

V gene TRBV20-1 combines with J gene TRBJ2-1; D ambiguous. This CDR3 has 12 residues. Trimming left V 3 bases short and J 8 bases short, with 11 bases between. Germline V gene lookup returns CDR1 DFQATT and CDR2 SNEGSKA (reference sequence). This chain's CDR3 is CSASRSRDEQFF. CDR3 in DNA: TGCAGTGCTAGTCGCTCTAGGGATGAGCAGTTCTTC.

The chain has TRBV12-3 or TRBV12-4 and TRBJ2-7; the D gene is possibly TRBD2 (5 bases). The CDR3 spans 13 residues. Trimming left V 5 bases short and J 6 bases short, with 14 bases between. CDR3 DNA sequence: TGTGCCAGCAGTCCTCTTGGGGAGCGCGAGCAGTACTTC. Encoded protein: CASSPLGEREQYF.

This chain uses TRBV6-6 with TRBJ2-7; D might be TRBD1 or TRBD2, each matching 5 bases. The CDR3 runs to 13 residues. Between the trimmed V and J ends, which lost 5 bases and 9 bases, there was a span of 17 bases. The V gene's germline CDR1 is MNHNY and CDR2 SVGAGI (reference sequence). The CDR3 DNA reads as TGTGCCAGCAGTGTACGGGACCAACTTGGGCAGTACTTC. Translated: CASSVRDQLGQYF.

This clonotype was detected many times. The CDR3 spells CASRTTALGSYEQYF. Written as DNA, the CDR3 is TGTGCCAGCAGGACGACAGCCCTGGGCTCCTACGAGCAGTACTTC. The V and J genes are TRBV6-1 and TRBJ2-7; possibly TRBD1 for D (5 bases). V was trimmed by 6 bases and J by 0 bases, leaving 15 bases between them. The CDR3 has 15 residues. Germline V gene data show CDR1 as MNHNS and CDR2 as SASEGT.

This clonotype came up many times. The CDR3 loop reads CASSLGVKDPLHF. DNA for the CDR3: TGTGCCAGCAGCTTAGGAGTGAAGGACCCCCTCCACTTT. V is TRBV11-3 and J is TRBJ1-6; D is unresolved. The CDR3 covers 13 residues. Germline CDR1 SGHNT, CDR2 YENEEA. Trimming took 1 base from V and 13 from J, leaving 11 bases between them.

This sequence joins TRBV7-9 and TRBJ2-1, with D unresolved. The CDR3 has 10 residues. Between the trimmed V and J ends, which lost 5 bases and 6 bases, there was a span of 2 bases. Looked up from germline, CDR1 is SEHNR and CDR2 is FQNEAQ (reference sequence). DNA of the CDR3: TGTGCCAGCAGCACCAATGAGCAGTTCTTC. Translated, it gives CASSTNEQFF.

This clonotype was seen many times. The junction differs from germline at one of its ends, possibly a read error. J is TRBJ2-2 and V is TRBV4-2, with TRBD1 as a possible D gene (6 bases). The CDR3 is 19 amino acids. CDR1 and CDR2 from the germline V gene are LGHNA and YNFKEQ. CDR3 region: CASSRPAKGSTGNAGELFF. CDR3 in DNA: TGTGCCAGCAGCCGCCCCGCAAAAGGGTCAACAGGGAACGCCGGGGAGCTGTTTTTT.

This clonotype was observed many times. The chain carries TRBV7-9 and TRBJ2-1, with TRBD1 matching over 7 bases. Germline assignment: CDR1 SEHNR and CDR2 FQNEAQ (reference sequence). The V segment lost 2 bases and the J segment 8 bases; nucleotides outside the gene matches: 15. This CDR3 contains 17 residues. CDR3 in DNA: TGTGCCAGCAGCTTACAGAGGGGGAGACAGGGCTATTATGAGCAGTTCTTC. Translating it yields CASSLQRGRQGYYEQFF.

This clonotype was seen more than once but under ten times. The V gene is TRBV6-5, the J gene TRBJ1-2; a possible D gene is TRBD1 (6 bases). The CDR3 is 13 residues long. Germline lookup yields CDR1 MNHEY and CDR2 SVGAGI. Trimming pared 11 bases from V and 5 bases from J, leaving 18 bases between. The DNA for the CDR3 is TGTGCCGCCTACAGGGCAGCTCAATATGGCTACACCTTC. Protein product: CAAYRAAQYGYTF.

The gene calls are TRBV7-2 and TRBJ2-1; maybe TRBD2 (5 bases). Deletions cut 6 bases from V and 5 bases from J, with 11 bases between. CDR1 is SGHTA and CDR2 is FQGNSA in the germline V gene. The CDR3 has 13 residues. CDR3 coding DNA: TGTGCCAGCAGAAGCCGGGGTAACAATGAGCAGTTCTTC. Its protein is CASRSRGNNEQFF. The whole variable domain, filled in from reference TRBV7-2 and TRBJ2-1, reads GAGVSQSPSNKVTEKGKDVELRCDPISGHTALYWYRQSLGQGLEFLIYFQGNSAPDKSGLPSDRFSAERTGGSVSTLTIQRTQQEDSAVYLCASRSRGNNEQFFGPGTRLTVL.

In its sample, this clonotype was seen many times. The V and J genes are TRBV7-2 and TRBJ2-7, with 8 nucleotides matching TRBD2. CDR1 is SGHTA and CDR2 is FQGNSA in the germline V gene. J gave up 6 bases and V 5 bases, and 9 bases lay outside the gene matches. CDR3 length: 14 residues. The CDR3 nucleotides are TGTGCCAGCAGCGTAAAAGCGGGAGTTAGCGAGCAGTACTTC. It codes for CASSVKAGVSEQYF.

This clonotype was observed many times. The chain couples TRBV7-3 to TRBJ2-3; 8 bases are a match to TRBD2. The CDR3 has 15 amino acids. With V trimmed by 1 base and J by 5 bases, 5 bases remained unmatched. The germline V gene has CDR1 SGHTA and CDR2 FQGTGA. Here the CDR3 reads CASSLSGRTLDTQYF. The CDR3 bases are TGTGCCAGCAGCTTAAGCGGGAGGACGTTAGATACGCAGTATTTT. Together with reference TRBV7-3 and TRBJ2-3, the CDR3 gives the full variable domain: GAGVSQTPSNKVTEKGKYVELRCDPISGHTALYWYRQSLGQGPEFLIYFQGTGAADDSGLPNDRFFAVRPEGSVSTLKIQRTERGDSAVYLCASSLSGRTLDTQYFGPGTRLTVL.

This CDR3 reads CASSRLAGSTKNIQYF. DNA for the CDR3: TGTGCCAGCAGTCGACTAGCGGGCTCCACCAAAAACATTCAGTACTTC. The rearrangement links TRBV12-3 or TRBV12-4 to TRBJ2-4, with 10 bases matching TRBD2. After removal of 5 bases from V and 2 bases from J, the junction contained 6 bases not matched to a gene. There are 16 residues in the CDR3.

This clonotype was recorded at least ten times. The chain recombines TRBV28 with TRBJ2-5; D perhaps matches TRBD2 (6 bases). The V end was cut by 5 bases, the J end by 0 bases, with 16 bases between. The length of the CDR3 is 16 residues. Germline V gene lookup returns CDR1 MDHEN and CDR2 SYDVKM. CDR3: CASSARTGEYQETQYF. The CDR3 coding sequence is TGTGCCAGCAGTGCGAGGACGGGGGAGTACCAAGAGACCCAGTACTTC. Variable domain in full (rest from reference TRBV28 and TRBJ2-5): DVKVTQSSRYLVKRTGEKVFLECVQDMDHENMFWYRQDPGLGLRLIYFSYDVKMKEKGDIPEGYSVSREKKERFSLILESASTNQTSMYLCASSARTGEYQETQYFGPGTRLLVL.